These 24 T cell receptor beta chains share one sample of origin, sequenced in a study of blood T cells in healthy people across ages. The authors ran a second PCR of roughly 6 to 11 cycles using a sample-barcoded 5' primer and a J-beta primer mix. TCRdb ran MiXCR on the 5' RACE reads and lists one entry per CDR3 protein. Counted here are hundreds of thousands of distinct CDR3 sequences, more than 20% occurring once; the ten biggest clones make up 3% to 4.5%. Sequencing was done on a sample of blood. The origin of the receptors is a man between 65 and 85 years old in good health.

This clonotype was seen repeatedly, ten times or more. CDR3 DNA sequence: TGCGCCAGCAAGTCCGCTAGCGGGAGTAATTTGGGAGAGACCCAGTACTTC. Its protein product is CASKSASGSNLGETQYF. V usage is TRBV5-1 and J usage is TRBJ2-5, with TRBD2 identical over 10 bases. The CDR3 has 17 residues. In germline, CDR1 is SGHRS, CDR2 YFSETQ. Trimming took 6 bases from V and 4 from J; bases not matched to a gene: 15.

The chain links TRBV13 to TRBJ2-3, with a possible D match to TRBD2 (6 bases). CDR1 is PRHDT, CDR2 FYEKMQ, per germline (reference sequence). The CDR3 spans 16 residues. V dropped 5 bases and J dropped 3 bases, with 18 bases sitting between them. CDR3 protein: CASSQGRGGRTDTQYF. CDR3 DNA: TGTGCCAGCAGCCAAGGGCGGGGAGGACGTACAGATACGCAGTATTTT.

This clonotype was seen ten or more times. The chain uses TRBV7-9 and TRBJ2-4; 7 bases line up with TRBD2. This CDR3 region has 16 residues. The germline gives CDR1 SEHNR, CDR2 FQNEAQ (reference sequence). V lost 5 bases to trimming and J lost 3 bases; unmatched junction nucleotides: 10. CDR3: CASSPSGRAVKNIQYF. The DNA for the CDR3 is TGTGCCAGCAGCCCGTCGGGGAGGGCGGTCAAAAACATTCAGTACTTC.

The chain couples TRBV28 to TRBJ2-5, with TRBD2 identical over 9 bases. The CDR3 has 15 residues. Germline assignment: CDR1 MDHEN and CDR2 SYDVKM. Unmatched junction bases numbered 6, after V lost 6 bases and J lost 1 base. CDR3 in DNA: TGTGCCAGCAGCCGTGGCGGGAGGGTCCAAGAGACCCAGTACTTC. It encodes CASSRGGRVQETQYF.

This clonotype was seen more than once but under ten times. This rearrangement joins TRBV29-1 to TRBJ2-3; the D is unclear. CDR3 length: 11 amino acids. V gave up 3 bases and J gave up 2 bases, with 3 bases separating them. Germline V gives CDR1 SQVTM, CDR2 ANQGSEA. The CDR3 bases are TGCAGCGTTGATCCCACAGATACGCAGTATTTT. This translates into CSVDPTDTQYF.

This chain connects TRBV6-2 or TRBV6-3 to TRBJ2-5; 8 positions agree with TRBD2. The V gene's germline CDR1 is MNHEY and CDR2 SVGEGT. The CDR3 sequence is 16 residues long. V shed 5 bases and J 3 bases; nucleotides not matched to a gene: 11. CDR3 sequence reads: CASSSPSREAKETQYF. CDR3 bases: TGTGCCAGCAGTAGCCCCTCGCGGGAGGCTAAAGAGACCCAGTACTTC.

The V gene is TRBV12-3 or TRBV12-4, the J gene TRBJ2-2; weak D call: TRBD2 (5 bases). The CDR3 contains 15 residues. Trimming removed 0 bases at V and 3 bases at J, with 8 bases between. CDR3 nucleotides: TGTGCCAGCAGTTTAGCAGCGGTAGACACCGGGGAGCTGTTTTTT. Translating gives CASSLAAVDTGELFF.

This clonotype was recorded a few times. The chain joins TRBV7-9 to TRBJ2-5, with D perhaps assigned TRBD1 or TRBD2 (5 bases each). Germline V gives CDR1 SEHNR, CDR2 FQNEAQ (reference sequence). The V end was cut by 5 bases, the J end by 7 bases, with 17 bases between. The CDR3 extends over 14 amino acids. The CDR3 DNA reads TGTGCCAGCAGCCCCACCGGGACCGCAGGGACCCAGTACTTC. Its translation: CASSPTGTAGTQYF.

This clonotype has a handful of counts. The rearrangement uses TRBV29-1 and TRBJ2-1, with 10 bases that match TRBD2. Germline V gene lookup returns CDR1 SQVTM and CDR2 ANQGSEA. CDR3 length: 15 amino acids. V dropped 3 bases and J dropped 3; count of bases not matched to a gene: 5. The CDR3 DNA is TGCAGCGTTGACCCAGCGGGAGGGAACTACAATGAGCAGTTCTTC. It yields the protein CSVDPAGGNYNEQFF.

This clonotype showed up just a few times. V is TRBV5-6 and J is TRBJ1-1; 10 nucleotides align to TRBD1. The CDR3 loop spans 17 amino acids. V lost 3 bases, J lost 4 bases, and 12 bases stayed unmatched. Germline V gene lookup returns CDR1 SGHDT and CDR2 YYEEEE. The CDR3 coding sequence is TGTGCCAGCAGCTGGCCGGGACAGGGGACCCCCTTCACTGAAGCTTTCTTT. Amino acids: CASSWPGQGTPFTEAFF.

This clonotype was observed a handful of times. The chain combines TRBV10-1 with TRBJ2-4, with D possibly called TRBD1 or TRBD2 (6 bases each). The CDR3 totals 18 residues. Germline V gives CDR1 WNHNN, CDR2 SYGVQD (reference sequence). CDR3 nucleotide sequence: TGCGCAACCAGCAAAGTCCACGAAAGGGGGGTAGCCAAAAACATTCAGTACTTC. Protein: CATSKVHERGVAKNIQYF.

This clonotype has at least ten counts. This sequence joins TRBV20-1 and TRBJ2-7, with a possible D match to TRBD2 (6 bases). CDR1 is DFQATT, CDR2 SNEGSKA, per germline (reference sequence). The CDR3 extends over 14 amino acids. V was shortened by 3 bases and J by 2 bases, with 14 bases between the two germline ends. The DNA for the CDR3 is TGCAGTGCTAGTTCGGGAGCGCCCACCTACGAGCAGTACTTC. This encodes CSASSGAPTYEQYF.

This clonotype was seen a handful of times. V and J are TRBV10-3 and TRBJ2-5; 7 bases are shared with TRBD2. The V gene's germline CDR1 is ENHRY and CDR2 SYGVKD. CDR3 size: 16 residues. Trimming at V came to 4 bases and at J to 0 bases, leaving 8 bases not matched to a gene. CDR3 loop: CAISALASGYQETQYF. CDR3 nucleotide sequence: TGTGCCATCAGTGCCCTGGCTAGCGGATACCAAGAGACCCAGTACTTC.

This clonotype was detected a few times. The chain combines TRBV9 with TRBJ2-3; 11 nucleotides line up with TRBD2. The CDR3 is 17 residues long. Losses at the gene ends were 3 bases for V and 4 bases for J; bases not matched to a gene: 10. Germline V CDR1 and CDR2: SGDLS, YYNGEE. The CDR3 reads CASSAGLAGHGADTQYF. CDR3 nucleotides: TGTGCCAGCAGCGCCGGACTAGCGGGCCACGGGGCAGATACGCAGTATTTT.

This clonotype was seen a few times. V and J are TRBV5-6 and TRBJ2-5; D perhaps matches TRBD2 (5 bases). The J call may be in error: the DNA end matches TRBJ2-1 better. Germline V CDR1 and CDR2: SGHDT, YYEEEE. The CDR3 runs 13 residues. The CDR3: CGSKREYYNEQFF. The CDR3 DNA follows: TGTGGAAGCAAAAGGGAGTACTACAATGAGCAGTTCTTC.

V and J are TRBV7-8 and TRBJ2-5; tentative D call: TRBD1 (7 bases). V shed 5 bases and J shed 3 bases, with 13 bases lying between them. Germline CDR1 is SGHVS and CDR2 is FQNEAQ. The CDR3 runs 14 residues. This CDR3 reads CASSRGTVEETQYF. The CDR3 coding sequence is TGTGCCAGCAGCCGGGGGACAGTGGAAGAGACCCAGTACTTC.

The rearrangement links TRBV7-2 to TRBJ1-2, with unresolved D. The ends were cut back, 1 base at V and 3 bases at J, with 3 bases in the middle. Germline V CDR1 and CDR2: SGHTA, FQGNSA. CDR3 length: 12 amino acids. Written as DNA, the CDR3 is TGTGCCAGCAGCTTAGACCACTATGGCTACACCTTC. The encoded protein is CASSLDHYGYTF.

In DNA form, the CDR3 reads TGCAGTGCTAGCCCGGGCAGGGGAGATCAGCCCCAGCATTTT. Encoded protein: CSASPGRGDQPQHF. The chain is built from TRBV20-1 and TRBJ1-5; the D gene is possibly TRBD1 (6 bases). Trimming cost V 3 bases and J 5 bases, with 14 bases left between them. The CDR3 runs 14 residues. Germline CDR1 DFQATT, CDR2 SNEGSKA (reference sequence).

A remark on this clonotype: A read error may explain this, as a much larger clone is one base away. Written as DNA, the CDR3 is TGTGCCAGCAGCCAAGATGTACCGATTGAAGCTTTCTTT. Its protein product is CASSQDVPIEAFF. The chain links TRBV3-1 to TRBJ1-1; no reliable D call. Trimming left V 0 bases short and J 7 bases short, with 9 bases between. This CDR3 has 13 residues. From germline, CDR1 is LGHDT and CDR2 YNNKEL (reference sequence).

The J gene is TRBJ1-3, the V gene TRBV6-5; a weak D match, TRBD1 (5 bases). CDR3 length equals 17 residues. Trimming removed 3 bases from V and 1 base from J, with 16 bases in between. Germline V gene data show CDR1 as MNHEY and CDR2 as SVGAGI. As DNA, the CDR3 is TGTGCCAGCAGTTATGGGACCGGGGTTACGTCTGGAAACACCATATATTTT. Translating it yields CASSYGTGVTSGNTIYF.

This clonotype was counted ten times or more. This chain uses TRBV7-2 with TRBJ2-7; D gene unclear. CDR3 size: 14 residues. Trimming cost V 1 base and J 0 bases, with 7 bases left between them. Per the germline V gene, CDR1 is SGHTA and CDR2 is FQGNSA. The CDR3 DNA reads as TGTGCCAGCAGCTTAGTCTTGGACTCCTACGAGCAGTACTTC. The encoded protein is CASSLVLDSYEQYF.

This clonotype was counted only a few times. This rearrangement joins TRBV28 to TRBJ2-7; 7 nucleotides match TRBD1. Germline V gene data show CDR1 as MDHEN and CDR2 as SYDVKM. The CDR3 has 13 amino acids. The V gene end was trimmed by 9 bases and the J gene end by 5 bases; junction bases not matched to a gene: 10. This chain's CDR3 is CASSGRQGDEQYF. Written as DNA, the CDR3 is TGTGCCAGTTCCGGACGACAGGGCGACGAGCAGTACTTC.

The V gene is TRBV5-5, the J gene TRBJ2-7, with TRBD2 as a possible D gene (6 bases). Germline lookup yields CDR1 SGHKS and CDR2 YYEKEE (reference sequence). V was pared by 6 bases and J by 0 bases, with 16 bases between. CDR3 length: 15 residues. The CDR3 nucleotides read TGTGCCAGCAACGCAGGGCTAGCGAACTCCTACGAGCAGTACTTC. Its protein is CASNAGLANSYEQYF.

This clonotype was observed at least ten times. The chain uses TRBV20-1 and TRBJ2-1; 12 bases are a match to TRBD2. V lost 3 bases, J lost 8 bases, and 11 bases stayed unmatched. This CDR3 is built from 16 residues. The germline V gene has CDR1 DFQATT and CDR2 SNEGSKA (reference sequence). The CDR3 region has the DNA TGCAGTGCTAGCTCCATGGGGGCTAGCGGGAGGGATGAGCAGTTCTTC. Residues: CSASSMGASGRDEQFF.